The clone carrying this TCR beta chain appeared many times. Its antigen remains unidentified. The data were obtained in a study of T cells in Graves' hyperthyroidism and ophthalmopathy. Orbital computed tomography and thyroid ultrasound, together with serum TRAb and thyroxine and clinical symptoms, were used for diagnoses. The germline V gene encodes CDR1 SGDLS and CDR2 YYNGEE. The CDR3 is 15 amino acids. With 0 bases clipped from V and 5 bases from J, the junction kept 6 bases outside the gene matches. Overall study results and limits: Clonotypes that were expanded in thyroid above 0.001 mostly appeared in blood too.

Authors of the study amplified TCR beta CDR3 regions from RNA transcripts. Researchers ran a first-round RT-PCR on the TCR CDR3 using the HTBI primer set. TCRdb itself ran the multiplex PCR reads through MiXCR, one entry per CDR3 protein. In the table there are over 400,000 distinct CDR3 sequences, about 14% of which are singletons. The chain couples TRBV9 to TRBJ2-7; 9 bases fit TRBD2. The sample consisted of blood. The TCR was taken from a man younger than 30 with Graves' ophthalmopathy. CDR3 in DNA: TGTGCCAGCAGCGTAGAAGGGACTAGCATCCACGAGCAGTACTTC. The encoded protein is CASSVEGTSIHEQYF. Full variable domain (missing parts from reference TRBV9 and TRBJ2-7): DSGVTQTPKHLITATGQRVTLRCSPRSGDLSVYWYQQSLDQGLQFLIQYYNGEERAKGNILERFSAQQFPDLHSELNLSSLELGDSALYFCASSVEGTSIHEQYFGPGTRLTVT.